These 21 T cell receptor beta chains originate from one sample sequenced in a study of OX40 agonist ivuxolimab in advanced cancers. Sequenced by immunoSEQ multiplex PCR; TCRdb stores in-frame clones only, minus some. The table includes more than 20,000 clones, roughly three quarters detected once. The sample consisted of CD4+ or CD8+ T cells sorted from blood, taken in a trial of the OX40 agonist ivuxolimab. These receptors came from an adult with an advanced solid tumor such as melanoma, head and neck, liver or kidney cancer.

The CDR3 coding sequence is TGTGCCAGCAGTGCCCTGGGACCACTAAACACTGAAGCTTTCTTT. As protein: CASSALGPLNTEAFF. The rearrangement links TRBV27 to TRBJ1-1; weak D call: TRBD1 (5 bases). CDR1 is MNHEY and CDR2 is SMNVEV in the germline V gene (reference sequence). This CDR3 contains 15 residues. Trimming shortened V by 5 bases and J by 2 bases, and 15 bases separated the two germline ends.

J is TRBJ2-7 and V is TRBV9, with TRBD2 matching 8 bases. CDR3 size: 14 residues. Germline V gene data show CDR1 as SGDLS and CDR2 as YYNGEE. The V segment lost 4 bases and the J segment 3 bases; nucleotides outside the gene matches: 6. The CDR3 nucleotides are TGTGCCAGCAGCTCCAGCGGGGGCCACTACGAGCAGTACTTC. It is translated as CASSSSGGHYEQYF.

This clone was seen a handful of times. The CDR3 loop is CASSDSAGGPGELFF. Written as DNA, the CDR3 is TGTGCCAGCAGTGACTCAGCGGGGGGGCCCGGGGAGCTGTTTTTT. The chain is built from TRBV6-4 and TRBJ2-2; 10 bases match TRBD2. This CDR3 comprises 15 residues. Trimming cost V 0 bases and J 6 bases; bases outside gene matches: 1. From germline, CDR1 is MRHNA and CDR2 SNTAGT.

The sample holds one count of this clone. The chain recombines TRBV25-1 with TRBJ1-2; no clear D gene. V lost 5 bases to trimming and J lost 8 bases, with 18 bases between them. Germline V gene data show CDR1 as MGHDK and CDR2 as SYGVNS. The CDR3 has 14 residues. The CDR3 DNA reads TGTGCCAGCAGTTACGAGAGAGACCTGAGAGGCTACACCTTC. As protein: CASSYERDLRGYTF.

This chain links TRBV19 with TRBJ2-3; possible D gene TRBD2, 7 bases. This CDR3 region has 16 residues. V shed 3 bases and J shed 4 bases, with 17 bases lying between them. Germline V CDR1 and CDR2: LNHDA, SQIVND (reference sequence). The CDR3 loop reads CASSIGGGISSDTQYF. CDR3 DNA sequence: TGTGCCAGTAGTATTGGGGGGGGCATATCGTCAGATACGCAGTATTTT.

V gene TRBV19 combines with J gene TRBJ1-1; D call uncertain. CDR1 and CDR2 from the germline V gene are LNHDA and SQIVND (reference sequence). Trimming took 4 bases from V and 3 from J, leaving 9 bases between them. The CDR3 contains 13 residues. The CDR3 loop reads CASSTAGYTEAFF. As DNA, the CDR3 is TGTGCCAGTAGTACCGCGGGGTACACTGAAGCTTTCTTT.

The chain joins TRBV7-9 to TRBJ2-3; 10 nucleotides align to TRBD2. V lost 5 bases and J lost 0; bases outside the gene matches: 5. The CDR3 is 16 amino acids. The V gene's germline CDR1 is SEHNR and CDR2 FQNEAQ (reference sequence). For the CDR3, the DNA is TGTGCCAGCAGCGCCACTAGCGGGGCTAGCACAGATACGCAGTATTTT. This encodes CASSATSGASTDTQYF.

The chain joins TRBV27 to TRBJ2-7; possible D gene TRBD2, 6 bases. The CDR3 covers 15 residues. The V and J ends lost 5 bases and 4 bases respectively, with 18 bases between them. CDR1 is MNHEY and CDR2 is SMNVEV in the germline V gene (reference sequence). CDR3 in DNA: TGTGCCAGCAGTCCCACGACTAGTCCTGTATACGAGCAGTACTTC. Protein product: CASSPTTSPVYEQYF.

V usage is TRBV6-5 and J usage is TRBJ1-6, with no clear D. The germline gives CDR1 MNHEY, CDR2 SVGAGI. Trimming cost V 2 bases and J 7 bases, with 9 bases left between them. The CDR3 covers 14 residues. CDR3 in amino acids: CASSYADFNSPLHF. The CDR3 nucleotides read TGTGCCAGCAGTTACGCGGATTTCAATTCACCCCTCCACTTT.

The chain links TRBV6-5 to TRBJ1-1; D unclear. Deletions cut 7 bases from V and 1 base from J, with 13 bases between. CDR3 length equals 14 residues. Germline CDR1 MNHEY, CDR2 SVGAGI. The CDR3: CASTYMEGNTEAFF. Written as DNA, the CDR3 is TGTGCCAGCACGTACATGGAGGGGAACACTGAAGCTTTCTTT.

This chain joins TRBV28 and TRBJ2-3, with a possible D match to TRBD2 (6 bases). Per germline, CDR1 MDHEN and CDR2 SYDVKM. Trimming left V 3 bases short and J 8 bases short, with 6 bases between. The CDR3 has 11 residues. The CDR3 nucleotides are TGTGCCAGCAGTTTGGAGGGTACGCAGTATTTT. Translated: CASSLEGTQYF.

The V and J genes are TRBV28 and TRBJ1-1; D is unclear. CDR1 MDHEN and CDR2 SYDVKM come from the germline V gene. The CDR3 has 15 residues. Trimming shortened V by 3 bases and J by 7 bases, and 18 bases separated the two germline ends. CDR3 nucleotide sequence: TGTGCCAGCAGTTTGGATTCCTCAAGCGCCCGTGAAGCTTTCTTT. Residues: CASSLDSSSAREAFF.

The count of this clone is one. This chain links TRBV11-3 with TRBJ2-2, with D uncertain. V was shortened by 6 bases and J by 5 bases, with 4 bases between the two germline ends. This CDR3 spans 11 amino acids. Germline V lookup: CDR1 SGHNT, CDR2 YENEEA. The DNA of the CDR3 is TGTGCCAGCAGGGAGACCGGGGAGCTGTTTTTT. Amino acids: CASRETGELFF.

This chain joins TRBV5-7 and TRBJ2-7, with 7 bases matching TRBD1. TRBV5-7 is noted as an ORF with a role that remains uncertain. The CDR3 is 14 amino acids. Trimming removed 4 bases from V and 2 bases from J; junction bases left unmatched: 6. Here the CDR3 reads CASSPRDRPYEQYF. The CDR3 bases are TGTGCCAGCAGCCCCCGGGACAGACCCTACGAGCAGTACTTC.

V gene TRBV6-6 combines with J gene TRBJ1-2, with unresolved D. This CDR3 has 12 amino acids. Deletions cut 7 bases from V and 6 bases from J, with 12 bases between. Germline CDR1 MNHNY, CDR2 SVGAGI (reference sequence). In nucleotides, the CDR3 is TGTGCCAGCACCCCCAAGTCCGATGGCTACACCTTC. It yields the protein CASTPKSDGYTF.

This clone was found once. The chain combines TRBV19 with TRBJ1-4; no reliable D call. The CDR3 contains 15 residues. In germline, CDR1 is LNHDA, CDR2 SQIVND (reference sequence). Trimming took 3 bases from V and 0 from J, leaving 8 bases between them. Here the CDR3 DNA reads TGTGCCAGTAGTATCAGGTCCGCAACTAATGAAAAACTGTTTTTT. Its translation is CASSIRSATNEKLFF.

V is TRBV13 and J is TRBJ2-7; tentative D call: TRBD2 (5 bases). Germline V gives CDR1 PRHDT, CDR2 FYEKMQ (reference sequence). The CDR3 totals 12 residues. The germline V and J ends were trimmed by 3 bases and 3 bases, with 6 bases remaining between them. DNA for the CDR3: TGTGCCAGCAGCTTCGGGGTCTACGAGCAGTACTTC. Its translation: CASSFGVYEQYF.

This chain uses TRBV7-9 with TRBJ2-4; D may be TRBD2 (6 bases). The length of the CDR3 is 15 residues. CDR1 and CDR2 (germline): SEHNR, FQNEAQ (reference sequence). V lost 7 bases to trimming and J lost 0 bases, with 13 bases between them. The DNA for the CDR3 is TGTGCCAGCACCATGACGGGACTAGCCAAAAACATTCAGTACTTC. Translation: CASTMTGLAKNIQYF. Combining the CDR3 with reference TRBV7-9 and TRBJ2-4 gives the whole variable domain DTGVSQNPRHKITKRGQNVTFRCDPISEHNRLYWYRQTLGQGPEFLTYFQNEAQLEKSRLLSDRFSAERPKGSFSTLEIQRTEQGDSAMYLCASTMTGLAKNIQYFGAGTRLSVL.

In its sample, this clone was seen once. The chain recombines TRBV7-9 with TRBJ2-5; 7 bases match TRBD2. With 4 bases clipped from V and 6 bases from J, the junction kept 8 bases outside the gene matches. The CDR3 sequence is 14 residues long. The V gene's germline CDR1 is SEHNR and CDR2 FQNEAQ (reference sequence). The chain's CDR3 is CASSSTSAPQTQYF. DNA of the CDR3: TGTGCCAGCAGCTCAACTAGCGCACCACAGACCCAGTACTTC.

The CDR3 DNA follows: TGTGCCAGCAGCCCCGGAAGCTCCTACGAGCAGTACTTC. Translating it yields CASSPGSSYEQYF. V is TRBV11-1 and J is TRBJ2-7; no clear D gene. Per germline, CDR1 SGHAT and CDR2 FQDESV (reference sequence). Trimming cost V 5 bases and J 0 bases, with 8 bases left between them. CDR3 size: 13 residues.

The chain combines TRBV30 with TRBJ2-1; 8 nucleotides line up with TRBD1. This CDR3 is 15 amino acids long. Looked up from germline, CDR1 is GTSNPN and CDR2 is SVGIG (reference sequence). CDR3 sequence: CALEPGTGAYNEQFF. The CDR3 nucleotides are TGTGCGTTGGAGCCGGGGACAGGCGCGTACAATGAGCAGTTCTTC.